Each of the 23 T cell receptor beta chains below was sequenced from the same sample in a study of tumor-infiltrating lymphocytes in primary liver carcinoma. Co-extracted RNA and DNA came from around 18-30 mg of unsorted bulk tissue. The investigators made TCR beta cDNA from about 510 ng total RNA, using a constant-region primer. Employing slightly modified ARM-PCR, three nested multiplex PCR rounds were run, and these gave rise to the TCR beta libraries. Amplification in the first two PCR rounds was performed using TRBV1-TRBV30 forward primers and a C-beta reverse primer for around 9 cycles each. TCRdb fed the multiplex PCR reads into MiXCR, producing one record per CDR3 protein. The data show fewer than 200,000 distinct CDR3 sequences, 85% seen once. The specimen was tumor tissue from primary liver carcinoma. The receptor set was obtained from a man aged 40-49 years with primary liver carcinoma and hepatitis B virus infection.

With respect to this clonotype: The junction departs from germline at one end; a sequencing error may be responsible. The chain couples TRBV5-1 to TRBJ1-2; TRBD1 aligns across 7 bases. The germline V gene encodes CDR1 SGHRS and CDR2 YFSETQ. The CDR3 is 19 amino acids. The CDR3 sequence: CACSSPSTGTGEGKYGYTF. DNA of the CDR3: TGCGCCTGCAGCAGCCCCTCGACAGGGACGGGGGAAGGGAAATATGGCTACACCTTC.

A note on this clonotype: One junction end disagrees with the germline gene, perhaps due to a read error. The J gene is TRBJ1-4, the V gene TRBV6-9; 7 bases map to TRBD1. The CDR3 sequence is 13 residues long. Germline V lookup: CDR1 MNHGY, CDR2 SVAAGI. The CDR3 reads CASRGQRLEKLYF. CDR3 sequence (DNA): TGTGCCAGCAGGGGACAGCGACTCGAAAAACTGTATTTT.

This clonotype was observed a single time. Germline is not matched at one junction end, which may reflect a read error. The gene calls are TRBV29-1 and TRBJ1-1, with D unresolved. CDR1 is SQVTM and CDR2 is ANQGSEA in the germline V gene. The CDR3 sequence is 10 residues long. CDR3 nucleotide sequence: TGCAGCGTTAGGAACACTGGAGCTTTATTT. It specifies CSVRNTGALF.

A word on this clonotype: The conserved phenylalanine or tryptophan normally closing the CDR3 is absent here, so this likely arose from a read error. The J gene is TRBJ2-7, the V gene TRBV11-2; D gene ambiguous. Germline CDR1 SGHAT, CDR2 FQNNGV. The V end lost 4 bases, the J end lost 4 bases, and 14 bases lay between the germline ends. The CDR3 spans 14 residues. This CDR3 is CASSSNKNSYEQYY. CDR3 DNA: TGTGCCAGCAGCTCTAACAAGAACTCATACGAGCAGTACTAC.

The chain links TRBV5-1 to TRBJ2-7; no clear D gene. The CDR3 is 14 amino acids. Trimming left V 5 bases short and J 6 bases short, with 18 bases between. Germline assignment: CDR1 SGHRS and CDR2 YFSETQ. The CDR3 protein is CASRLLQDQGEQYF. The CDR3 nucleotides are TGCGCCAGCAGATTGCTGCAGGATCAAGGCGAGCAGTACTTC.

The chain has TRBV30 and TRBJ1-1; D call uncertain. Germline V gene lookup returns CDR1 GTSNPN and CDR2 SVGIG (reference sequence). V was shortened by 3 bases and J by 0 bases, with 2 bases between the two germline ends. There are 11 residues in the CDR3. DNA of the CDR3: TGTGCCTGGAGAGTGAACACTGAAGCTTTCTTT. Residues: CAWRVNTEAFF.

This clonotype appeared once. A junction end diverges from the germline sequence, so it may reflect a read error. The V gene is TRBV29-1, the J gene TRBJ2-7; TRBD2 is a possible D gene (6 bases). Germline values: CDR1 SQVTM, CDR2 ANQGSEA. The CDR3 has 15 amino acids. The CDR3 spells CSVEVPGGNSYGQYF. The CDR3 nucleotides are TGCAGCGTTGAAGTTCCAGGAGGGAACTCCTACGGGCAGTACTTC.

This clonotype was seen only once. This chain connects TRBV11-3 to TRBJ2-1; D is perhaps TRBD2 (6 bases). The ends were cut back, 5 bases at V and 6 bases at J, with 17 bases in the middle. The CDR3 totals 15 residues. Germline CDR1 and CDR2: SGHNT and YENEEA. The CDR3 DNA reads TGTGCCAGCAGCCCCCTCTTTGCCGGGGGCAATGAGCAGTTCTTC. Translation: CASSPLFAGGNEQFF.

J is TRBJ2-1 and V is TRBV11-3, with TRBD2 as a possible D gene (5 bases). Deletions cut 1 base from V and 7 bases from J, with 17 bases between. The length of the CDR3 is 16 residues. Germline CDR1 is SGHNT and CDR2 is YENEEA. CDR3 bases: TGTGCCAGCAGCTTAGCTACTGCGGCAGACTATAATGAGCAGTTCTTC. Translated: CASSLATAADYNEQFF.

The chain links TRBV11-3 to TRBJ2-3; 10 bases line up with TRBD2. This CDR3 is 15 amino acids long. Germline V gene data show CDR1 as SGHNT and CDR2 as YENEEA. The CDR3 region is CVNSFSGRRTYTQYF. CDR3 bases: TGTGTCAACAGCTTTAGCGGGAGGCGGACATATACGCAGTATTTT. Complete variable domain (other parts from reference TRBV11-3 and TRBJ2-3): EAGVVQSPRYKIIEKKQPVAFWCNPISGHNTLYWYLQNLGQGPELLIRYENEEAVDDSQLPKDRFSAERLKGVDSTLKIQPAELGDSAVYLCVNSFSGRRTYTQYFGPGTRLTVL.

A few counts support this clonotype. The junction shows a germline mismatch at one end, possibly a read error. The CDR3 DNA reads TGTGTCAGCAGGGGGTCTGGACAGCCATACAATGAGCAGTTCTTC. It encodes CVSRGSGQPYNEQFF. This chain joins TRBV12-3 or TRBV12-4 and TRBJ2-1; 7 nucleotides agree with TRBD1. This CDR3 is built from 15 residues.

As concerns this clonotype: Likely a read error: the CDR3 ends without its conserved phenylalanine or tryptophan. The rearrangement links TRBV11-2 to TRBJ2-5; unclear D gene. This CDR3 is 13 amino acids long. Germline CDR1 and CDR2: SGHAT and FQNNGV. V was pared by 6 bases and J by 2 bases, with 10 bases between. The chain's CDR3 is CASRTEIQETQYL. The CDR3 DNA follows: TGTGCCAGCAGAACAGAGATACAAGAGACCCAGTACTTG.

As regards this clonotype: A much larger clone lies one base from this, so it may be a read error. This chain links TRBV7-9 with TRBJ2-1, with 10 bases matching TRBD2. After removal of 6 bases from V and 7 bases from J, the junction contained 6 bases not matched to a gene. Germline CDR1 is SEHNR and CDR2 is FQNEAQ (reference sequence). The CDR3 runs 14 residues. CDR3 protein: CASSTSGTGNEQFF. In DNA form, the CDR3 reads TGTGCCAGCAGTACTAGCGGGACGGGTAATGAGCAGTTCTTC. The full variable domain, completed using reference TRBV7-9 and TRBJ2-1, is DTGVSQNPRHKITKRGQNVTFRCDPISEHNRLYWYRQTLGQGPEFLTYFQNEAQLEKSRLLSDRFSAERPKGSFSTLEIQRTEQGDSAMYLCASSTSGTGNEQFFGPGTRLTVL.

The chain links TRBV6-5 to TRBJ1-2; D uncertain. Germline V gene data show CDR1 as MNHEY and CDR2 as SVGAGI. The CDR3 runs 15 residues. V lost 2 bases, J lost 1 base, and 11 bases lay in between. This CDR3 reads CASSYKVYGNYGYTF. CDR3 coding DNA: TGTGCCAGCAGTTACAAAGTATACGGTAACTATGGCTACACCTTC.

This clonotype appeared a single time. The chain uses TRBV6-1 and TRBJ2-1, with 7 bases fitting TRBD1. V lost 10 bases and J lost 4; bases outside the gene matches: 13. This CDR3 contains 15 residues. Germline V CDR1 and CDR2: MNHNS, SASEGT. CDR3 sequence (DNA): TGTGCCAACAGCGTGACAGGGAACTCTTACAATGAGCAGTTCTTC. The encoded protein is CANSVTGNSYNEQFF.

This clonotype has a single count. An end of the junction differs from the germline gene, which may be a read error. The V and J genes are TRBV12-3 or TRBV12-4 and TRBJ2-2; TRBD2 is a possible D gene (6 bases). The CDR3 runs to 17 residues. The CDR3 loop reads CDSSFFTGGFNAGELFF. The CDR3 DNA follows: TGTGACAGCAGTTTTTTCACCGGGGGATTTAACGCCGGGGAGCTGTTTTTT.

For this clonotype: A much larger clone sits a single nucleotide away, making a read error possible. V and J are TRBV7-9 and TRBJ1-3; D not resolved. CDR1 is SEHNR, CDR2 FQNEAQ, per germline (reference sequence). The CDR3 sequence is 17 residues long. The DNA for the CDR3 is TGTACCAGCAGCTTAGCGGGTGAAGGGCTCTCTGGAAACACCATATATTTT. Protein product: CTSSLAGEGLSGNTIYF.

In regard to this clonotype: A junction boundary mismatches the germline segment, possibly from a read error. V and J are TRBV10-3 and TRBJ2-3, with 7 bases that match TRBD2. This CDR3 contains 17 residues. Germline CDR1 and CDR2: ENHRY and SYGVKD. The CDR3 DNA reads as TGTGCCATCAGTGTATCAAACGGTAGCGGGCAAACATATACGCATTATTTT. This sequence encodes CAISVSNGSGQTYTHYF.

Of note for this clonotype: The junction does not match germline at one end; this may be a read error. The chain combines TRBV29-1 with TRBJ1-1; D gene uncertain. Looked up from germline, CDR1 is SQVTM and CDR2 is ANQGSEA. This CDR3 region has 13 residues. For the CDR3, the DNA is TGCAGCGTTGAAGGGCAGCGGAACATTGAGGCTATCTTT. This sequence encodes CSVEGQRNIEAIF.

This clonotype was observed many times. V gene TRBV5-4 combines with J gene TRBJ2-3; 8 positions match TRBD2. Losses at the gene ends were 2 bases for V and 5 bases for J; bases not matched to a gene: 4. CDR1 and CDR2 from the germline V gene are SGHNT and YYREEE (reference sequence). The CDR3 loop spans 14 amino acids. Here the CDR3 reads CASSLAGVGDTQYF. Written as DNA, the CDR3 is TGTGCCAGCAGCTTAGCGGGAGTCGGAGATACGCAGTATTTT.

In its sample, this clonotype was seen a few times. One junction end disagrees with the germline gene, perhaps due to a read error. Written as DNA, the CDR3 is TGTGCTAGCAGCCACGCAGGGGGACAGGGGAACAATGAGCAGTCCTTC. Its translation is CASSHAGGQGNNEQSF. The gene calls are TRBV4-2 and TRBJ2-1, with 10 positions matching TRBD1. The germline V gene has CDR1 LGHNA and CDR2 YNFKEQ. CDR3 length: 16 residues.

A note on this clonotype: The junction and the germline gene differ at one end; a read error may be behind it. The chain uses TRBV4-2 and TRBJ2-1; 7 bases are a match to TRBD1. The last part of the DNA fits TRBJ2-7 better; the J call may be wrong. The germline CDR1 and CDR2 sequences are LGHNA and YNFKEQ. This CDR3 is 16 amino acids long. In DNA, the CDR3 is TGTGCTAGCAGCCACGCCGGGGTACAGGGGAACAATGAGCAGTACTTC. This codes for CASSHAGVQGNNEQYF.

As regards this clonotype: A read error may be the cause here, since a much bigger clone is one base away. This chain connects TRBV28 to TRBJ2-7, with D hard to call. The germline V gene has CDR1 MDHEN and CDR2 SYDVKM. Trimming shortened V by 5 bases and J by 6 bases, and 14 bases separated the two germline ends. This CDR3 spans 13 amino acids. The DNA for the CDR3 is TGTGCCAGCAGTCCCTCTCTGGGTTTCGAGCAGTACTTC. It yields the protein CASSPSLGFEQYF.